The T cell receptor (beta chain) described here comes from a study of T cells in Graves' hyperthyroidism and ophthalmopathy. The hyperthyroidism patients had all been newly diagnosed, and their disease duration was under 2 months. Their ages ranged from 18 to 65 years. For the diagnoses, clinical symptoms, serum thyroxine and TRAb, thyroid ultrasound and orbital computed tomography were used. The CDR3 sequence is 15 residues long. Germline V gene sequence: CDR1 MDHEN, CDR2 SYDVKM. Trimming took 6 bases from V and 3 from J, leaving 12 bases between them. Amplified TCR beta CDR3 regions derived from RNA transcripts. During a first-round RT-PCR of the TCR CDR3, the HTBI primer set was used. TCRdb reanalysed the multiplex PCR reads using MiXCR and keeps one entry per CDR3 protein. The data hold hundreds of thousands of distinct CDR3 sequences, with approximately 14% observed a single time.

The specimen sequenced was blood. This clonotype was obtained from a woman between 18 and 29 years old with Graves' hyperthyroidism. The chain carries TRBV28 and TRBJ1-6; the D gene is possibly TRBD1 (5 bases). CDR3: CASRGRGSYNSPLHF. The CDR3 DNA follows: TGTGCCAGCAGGGGAAGGGGCAGCTATAATTCACCCCTCCACTTT. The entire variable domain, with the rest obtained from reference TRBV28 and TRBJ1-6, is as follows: DVKVTQSSRYLVKRTGEKVFLECVQDMDHENMFWYRQDPGLGLRLIYFSYDVKMKEKGDIPEGYSVSREKKERFSLILESASTNQTSMYLCASRGRGSYNSPLHFGNGTRLTVT.